This T cell receptor beta chain was retrieved from a study of Ad26.COV2.S vaccination and SARS-CoV-2 variants (dated by TCRdb to the early 2020s). Regarding the research as a whole: Donors in the vaccine arm were drawn from COV1001, a phase I-IIa trial of Ad26.COV2.S in healthy adults that was multicentre, randomized, double-blind and placebo-controlled. Dosing of Ad26.COV2.S was intramuscular, at either 5x10^10 or 1x10^11 viral particles, delivered as one shot or as two shots spaced 56 days apart. TCRbeta repertoire sequencing served as the tool for gauging how specific and how broad the SARS-CoV-2-reactive T cell receptors were following Ad26.COV2.S vaccination. A total of around 32 samples were included in the TCR-sequenced set, comprising around 19 Ad26.COV2.S vaccine recipients, 5 placebo recipients and 8 SARS-CoV-2 convalescent individuals. Trial participants were randomized into five groups of five, in which low-dose or high-dose Ad26.COV2.S was given once or twice, or placebo was given on both occasions. Investigators remained blinded to trial group allocation during experiments and outcome assessment.

As encoded in the germline V gene (reference sequence), CDR1 is SEHNR while CDR2 is FQNEAQ. The CDR3 measures 14 amino acids from cysteine to phenylalanine. The kept DNA is CDR3 alone, 42 bases in frame from the first base. V ends up 5 bases short and J 5 bases short, with an unmatched junction base count of 3. Beyond this particular receptor, the publication reports: After vaccination, substantial breadth of spike-specific CD8+ and CD4+ T cell responses was reported. Compared with placebo recipients, Ad26.COV2.S recipients showed higher spike-specific TCR breadth (P = 0.0014). The study was not powered to compare responses between vaccine doses or regimens. According to the authors, total T cell responses may have been underestimated by the TCR breadth and depth analyses. Vaccine and placebo recipients had comparable non-spike TCR breadth, which fits with the vaccine containing only spike.

The treatment or condition label, read with the paper, signifies: approximately 18 received Ad26.COV2.S at low or high dose, single or two shots; several received placebo; per-sample allocation not given. Repertoires of vaccine and placebo recipients were sequenced from samples taken on day 63 after the first injection. In Cohort 1b, roughly 25 adults aged 18-55 years were enrolled at a single site in Boston, USA, between 29 July and 7 August 2020. Ad26.COV2.S consisted of a replication-incompetent adenovirus type 26 vector by which a prefusion-stabilized SARS-CoV-2 spike protein from the original Wuhan strain was expressed. The immunoSEQ Assay was used to sequence TCRbeta CDR3 regions. After extraction, genomic DNA underwent amplification by bias-controlled multiplex PCR, followed by high-throughput sequencing. Turning to the authors' computational methods: To quantify the absolute abundance of every unique TCRbeta CDR3 region, sequences were collapsed and filtered. T cell fraction was estimated by normalizing TCRbeta template counts to usable DNA, with usable DNA measured through amplification of reference genes found in all nucleated cells. Repertoire TCRs were annotated as SARS-CoV-2-specific by exact matching of V gene, CDR3 amino acid sequence and J gene to a known reactive TCR set. The reference SARS-CoV-2 TCR set came from MIRA and was filtered for enrichment in COVID-19-positive ImmuneCODE repertoires, removing public or cross-reactive TCRs. Drawing on the MIRA antigens, annotated TCRs were analysed further at the level of specific ORF or position within ORF. Depth was the summed frequency of annotated unique rearrangements, while breadth was defined as annotated unique rearrangements over total unique productive rearrangements. Two-sided Wilcoxon rank-sum tests were applied when comparing TCR breadth between groups. Imported from immuneACCESS, the table was reduced by TCRdb to in-frame sequences with V and J called. These copies leave out some clones; in studies compared against another copy, an unresolved V gene accounts for under half, and the cause of the remainder is not known. V, J and clone size were drawn from that table, and D and trimming were deduced from the DNA. The sample table shows 400,000 to 450,000 clones, and roughly 87% are seen once. The ten largest make up approximately 4.3% of the sample.

For this clone: Its antigen is still unknown. No much larger clonotype is one base removed from it; base qualities were not supplied.

The TCR originated in a person aged 18 to 65 who received the Ad26.COV2.S COVID-19 vaccine or a placebo. The chain couples TRBV7-9 to TRBJ1-6; the central 7 bases match TRBD1. The specimen comprised peripheral blood, sampled in a trial of Ad26.COV2.S vaccine versus placebo. The nucleotide sequence reads TGTGCCAGCAGCCCCGGGACAGATAATTCACCCCTCCACTTT. Its protein is CASSPGTDNSPLHF.